This TCR beta chain was identified during a study of Ad26.COV2.S vaccination and SARS-CoV-2 variants. Findings and limits, study-wide: People who got the vaccine had more spike-specific TCR breadth than people who got placebo.

Produced via immunoSEQ multiplex PCR; TCRdb's table is partial and in-frame only. The data hold about 680,000 clones, with about 90% observed a single time. V lost 7 bases to trimming and J lost 1 base, with 16 bases between them. This CDR3 contains 15 residues. Germline values: CDR1 MNHEY, CDR2 SVGAGI. This clone was counted once. Antigen specificity is unknown. Treatment specified: over 15 received Ad26.COV2.S at low or high dose, single or two shots; 5 received placebo; per-sample allocation not given. Collection of the samples took place on day 63 after the first injection of vaccine or placebo. The starting material was peripheral blood, obtained in a trial of Ad26.COV2.S vaccine versus placebo. The TCR was taken from a person aged 18-60 years who received the Ad26.COV2.S COVID-19 vaccine or a placebo. The V call is TRBV6-5, the J call TRBJ1-1; no clear D. The CDR3 DNA follows: TGTGCCAGCACCGTTACCGGAGGACGGAACACTGAAGCTTTCTTT. This gives the protein CASTVTGGRNTEAFF.